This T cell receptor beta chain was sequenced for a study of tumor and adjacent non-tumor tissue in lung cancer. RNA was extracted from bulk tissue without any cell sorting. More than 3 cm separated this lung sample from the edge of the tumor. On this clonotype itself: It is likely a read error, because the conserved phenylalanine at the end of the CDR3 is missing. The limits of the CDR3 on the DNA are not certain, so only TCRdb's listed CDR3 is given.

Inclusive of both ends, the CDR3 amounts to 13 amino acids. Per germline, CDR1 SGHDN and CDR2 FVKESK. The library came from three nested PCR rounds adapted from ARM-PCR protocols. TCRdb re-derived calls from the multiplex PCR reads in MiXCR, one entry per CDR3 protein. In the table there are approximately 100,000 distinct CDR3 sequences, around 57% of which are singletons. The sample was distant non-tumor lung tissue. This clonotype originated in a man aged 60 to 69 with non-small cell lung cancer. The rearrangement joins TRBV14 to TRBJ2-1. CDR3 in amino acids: CASSSNLNNEQSL.